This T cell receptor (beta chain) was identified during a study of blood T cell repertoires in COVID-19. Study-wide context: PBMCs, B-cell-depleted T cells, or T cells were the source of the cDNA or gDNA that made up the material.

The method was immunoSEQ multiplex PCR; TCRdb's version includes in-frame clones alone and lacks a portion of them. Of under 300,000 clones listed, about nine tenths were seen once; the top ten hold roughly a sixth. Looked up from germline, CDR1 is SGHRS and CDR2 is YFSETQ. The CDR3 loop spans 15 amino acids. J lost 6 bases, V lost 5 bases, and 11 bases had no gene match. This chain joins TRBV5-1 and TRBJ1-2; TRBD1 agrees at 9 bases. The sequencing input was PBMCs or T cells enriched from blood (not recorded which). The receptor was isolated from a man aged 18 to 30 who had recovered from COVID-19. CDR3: CASSEMMTGGDGYTF. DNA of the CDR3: TGCGCCAGCAGTGAGATGATGACAGGGGGAGATGGCTACACCTTC.